Ten or more counts support the clone carrying this T cell receptor (beta chain). Its target is unknown. The data belong to a study of T cells in Graves' hyperthyroidism and ophthalmopathy. The study's findings and limits: Progression to ophthalmopathy was predicted a median of about 6.6 months early.

The CDR3 regions of TCR beta were amplified from RNA transcripts. The TCR CDR3 was amplified in a first-round RT-PCR using the HTBI primer set. MiXCR, run by TCRdb on the multiplex PCR reads, gives a single entry per CDR3 protein. The profile shows 250,000 to 300,000 distinct CDR3 sequences, more than 15% of them singletons. Each person with ophthalmopathy scored at least 3 on the Clinical Activity Score, reached NOSPECS grade 4 or higher, and had been ill under 3 months. Diagnoses were made from clinical symptoms, serum measures (thyroxine and TRAb), thyroid ultrasound and orbital computed tomography. The sample consisted of blood. The clonotype originates from a woman in her sixties with Graves' ophthalmopathy.

CDR3 residues: CASSDRGTGTEAFF. Here the CDR3 DNA reads TGCGCCAGCAGCGACCGAGGGACGGGCACTGAAGCTTTCTTT. This chain joins TRBV10-1 and TRBJ1-1; tentatively, D is TRBD1 (5 bases). The germline V and J ends were trimmed by 6 bases and 4 bases, with 15 bases remaining between them. The germline CDR1 and CDR2 sequences are WNHNN and SYGVQD (reference sequence). The CDR3 is made up of 14 amino acids.